The clone carrying this T cell receptor beta chain was picked up one time. Original handling: By means of reference gene primer amplification, nucleated cell counts were estimated. Using immunoSEQ multiplex PCR, the repertoire was profiled, and TCRdb retains in-frame clones only, with some absent. D and trimming were read from the DNA, whereas the V and J calls and clone size are those reported in that table. The table lists about 210,000 clones, about 91% of them singletons. The data were taken from a study of blood T cell repertoires in COVID-19. Turning to the study itself: Whether acute or convalescent, the COVID-19 samples came from the United States, Italy and Spain. PBMCs, B-cell-depleted T cells, or T cells were the source of the cDNA or gDNA that made up the material.

Per germline, CDR1 MGHRA and CDR2 YSYEKL. The length of the CDR3 is 15 residues. V was shortened by 1 base and J by 5 bases, with 12 bases between the two germline ends. The clonotype was recovered from a man younger than 45 with acute or convalescent COVID-19. Sequenced: peripheral blood. The V and J genes are TRBV4-1 and TRBJ2-1; a weak D match, TRBD2 (6 bases). The CDR3 DNA reads as TGCGCCAGCAGCCAAGTCCGGGACTTCAACAATGAGCAGTTCTTC. Translating it yields CASSQVRDFNNEQFF.